Listed below are T cell receptor beta chains from one sample, sequenced in a study of T cell responses to AZD1222 COVID-19 vaccine. Data came from immunoSEQ multiplex PCR; TCRdb stores just in-frame clones and leaves some out. Among around 200,000 clones listed, around nine tenths were seen once. Sequenced here: peripheral blood, sampled on day 0 of AZD1222 vaccination. These TCRs come from an adult in good health. Both conserved end residues are trimmed from each CDR3. The D gene is left open where the match is weak. A clone size is listed for some rows: how often the clone was seen (once, few, many), or a class if it is expanded.

d_gene,abundance,v_gene,CDR3aa
-,once,TRBV25-1,ASSVDTSIANTEAF
-,-,TRBV5-1,ASSWKTASPDTQY
TRBD1,-,TRBV7-2,ASSLTGNAYNEQF
TRBD1,-,TRBV30,AWSEGQYNSPLH
-,-,TRBV6-5,ASSHRQESTDTQY
-,-,TRBV6-5,ASSYQKGFEAF
-,once,TRBV5-8,ASSLVRPYEQY
-,-,TRBV18,ASSLTDRNVGIGYEQY
-,once,TRBV3-1/TRBV3-2,ASSQGAGWDTQY
TRBD1,-,TRBV4-3,ASSRDRDDGYT
TRBD1,-,TRBV28,ASSPDREGQPQH
-,-,TRBV6-6,ASSYGRSQETQY
-,-,TRBV5-1,ASSLPGTYEQY
-,-,TRBV5-5,ASSLVPGSNQPQH
-,-,TRBV19,ASSIVDRPEKLF
TRBD1,-,TRBV6-1,ASSEAGTGSYGYT
-,-,TRBV4-1,ASSQDDTGELF
-,-,TRBV21-1,ASSKARSGTPEPHTEAF
TRBD2,-,TRBV2,ASSDLLLAGTNTGELF
-,-,TRBV15,ATSTGGAGANVLT
-,once,TRBV30,AWSVSRDNSPLH
-,-,TRBV5-4,ASSFRTGTQGGNTIY
TRBD1,-,TRBV18,ASSAGTGGNEQF
TRBD1,-,TRBV5-1,ASSLEGQGSQPQH
-,-,TRBV5-6,ASSLRGPNTGELF
-,-,TRBV28,ATRGAETQY
-,-,TRBV5-5,GSTNTGELF
-,-,TRBV7-2,ASSSVATNEKLF
TRBD2,-,TRBV2,ASSEASGGYTDTQY
-,-,TRBV4-1,ASKTGNSYNSPLH
-,once,TRBV19,ASSIRGEPQH
-,-,TRBV10-3,AITSQINEKLF
-,-,TRBV19,ASTPGGGAFYGYT
-,-,TRBV4-1,ASSQEGARITEAF
TRBD2,-,TRBV30,AGSFGSGPTDTQY
TRBD2,-,TRBV9,ASSVPGLNNEQF
-,-,TRBV5-1,ASSLGGSGTEAF
TRBD1,-,TRBV6-5,ASSYGTGRGYEQY
TRBD1,-,TRBV3-1/TRBV3-2,ASSLGQAGQPQH
TRBD1,-,TRBV5-1,ASSYDRDSTYEQY
-,-,TRBV5-1,ASPRDTGRGKLF
-,-,TRBV6-5,ASSSTRGARDGYT
-,-,TRBV18,ASSLRQEAF
-,-,TRBV27,ASSTPRSNTGELF
TRBD2,-,TRBV2,ASSARILAVQETQY
TRBD1,few,TRBV4-1,ASSNPGDSQNTGELF
-,-,TRBV10-3,AISDRGDSGANVLT
TRBD2,-,TRBV10-2,ASSEWGGNNEQF
-,-,TRBV10-3,AARGYLGEQY
-,-,TRBV10-1,ASSESARWADTQY
-,once,TRBV7-6,ASSLEQGGSGNTIY
-,-,TRBV6-5,ASTETYGQAEAF
-,-,TRBV7-2,ASSTSPNTQY
TRBD1,-,TRBV9,ASSAPGQTDTQY
-,-,TRBV7-8,ASSLDRDQPQH